This T cell receptor (beta chain) stems from a study of blood T cell repertoires in COVID-19. Followed longitudinally, the Seattle patients had been enrolled during active infection. Original processing methods: From reference gene primer amplification, estimates of nucleated cell counts were derived. Some clones are missing from TCRdb's copy, which holds only in-frame ones; the method was immunoSEQ multiplex PCR. Clonal size and the V and J genes are those of that table, whereas D and trimming came from the DNA. The sample includes 100,000 to 150,000 clones, around 89% of them seen just once. Trimming at V came to 6 bases and at J to 8 bases, leaving 12 bases not matched to a gene. Germline V gene data show CDR1 as SQVTM and CDR2 as ANQGSEA. The CDR3 loop spans 15 amino acids.

Sequencing was carried out using peripheral blood. The receptor was derived from a man aged 60 to 75 with COVID-19, enrolled during active disease. The J gene is TRBJ2-2, the V gene TRBV29-1; 10 nucleotides match TRBD1. CDR3 nucleotides: TGCAGCGTCGGACAGGGGACAGGGGTTACTGGGGAGCTGTTTTTT. Its protein is CSVGQGTGVTGELFF.